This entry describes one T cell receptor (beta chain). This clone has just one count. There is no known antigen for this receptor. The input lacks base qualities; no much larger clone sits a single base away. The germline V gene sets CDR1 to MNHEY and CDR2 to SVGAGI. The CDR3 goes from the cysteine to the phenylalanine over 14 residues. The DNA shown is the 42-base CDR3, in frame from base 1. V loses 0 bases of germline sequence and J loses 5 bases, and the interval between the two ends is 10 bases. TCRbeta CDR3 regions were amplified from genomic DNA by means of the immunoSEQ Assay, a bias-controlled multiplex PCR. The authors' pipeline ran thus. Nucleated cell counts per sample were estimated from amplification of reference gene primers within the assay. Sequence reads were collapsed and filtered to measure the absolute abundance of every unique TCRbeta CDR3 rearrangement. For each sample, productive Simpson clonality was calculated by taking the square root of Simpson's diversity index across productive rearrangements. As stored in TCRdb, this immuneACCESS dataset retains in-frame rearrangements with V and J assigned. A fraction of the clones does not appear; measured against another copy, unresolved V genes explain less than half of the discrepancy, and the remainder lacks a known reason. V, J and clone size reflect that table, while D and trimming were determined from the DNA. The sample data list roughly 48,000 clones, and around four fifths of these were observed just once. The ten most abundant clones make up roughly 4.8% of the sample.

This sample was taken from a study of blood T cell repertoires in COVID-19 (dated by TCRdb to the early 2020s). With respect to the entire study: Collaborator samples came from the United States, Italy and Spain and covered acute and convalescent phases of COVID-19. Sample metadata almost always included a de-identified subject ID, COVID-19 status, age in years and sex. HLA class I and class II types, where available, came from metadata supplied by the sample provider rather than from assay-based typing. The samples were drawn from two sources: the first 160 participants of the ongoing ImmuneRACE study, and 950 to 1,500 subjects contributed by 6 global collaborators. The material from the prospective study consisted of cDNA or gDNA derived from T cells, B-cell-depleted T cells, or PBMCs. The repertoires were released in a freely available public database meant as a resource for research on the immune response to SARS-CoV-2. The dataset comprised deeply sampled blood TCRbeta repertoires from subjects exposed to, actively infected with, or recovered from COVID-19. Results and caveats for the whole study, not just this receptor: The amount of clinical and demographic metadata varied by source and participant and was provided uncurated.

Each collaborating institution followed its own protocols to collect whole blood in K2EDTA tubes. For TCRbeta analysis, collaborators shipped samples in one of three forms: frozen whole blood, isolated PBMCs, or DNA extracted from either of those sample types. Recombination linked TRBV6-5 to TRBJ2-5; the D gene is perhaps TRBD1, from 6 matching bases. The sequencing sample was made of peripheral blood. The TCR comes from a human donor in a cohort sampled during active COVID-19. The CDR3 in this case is CASSYSRGWETQYF. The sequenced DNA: TGTGCCAGCAGTTACTCGAGGGGGTGGGAGACCCAGTACTTC.